One and the same sample provided the 13 T cell receptor beta chains below, sequenced in a study of cytomegalovirus exposure and HLA in healthy donors. The PCR was carried out with 60 Vbeta primers and 13 Jbeta primers. The repertoire was sequenced with immunoSEQ multiplex PCR; TCRdb's copy has only in-frame clones and lacks some. Seen here are about 150,000 clones, approximately 88% observed once, and the top ten hold less than 0.4%. The sequenced sample consisted of PBMCs. The receptors were sampled from a boy aged 2 to 9 in good health and CMV-seronegative.

This clone was detected only once. CDR3 coding DNA: TGTGCCAGCACCCCTAACCCCCATTCACCCCTCCACTTT. As protein: CASTPNPHSPLHF. This chain uses TRBV6-5 with TRBJ1-6; D is unresolved. Germline V CDR1 and CDR2: MNHEY, SVGAGI. The CDR3 is made up of 13 amino acids. The V and J ends lost 7 bases and 8 bases respectively, with 12 bases between them.

Turning to this clone: Other DNA sequences in this specimen translate into the identical CDR3. The V and J genes are TRBV6-6 and TRBJ2-3; 12 bases align to TRBD2. The CDR3 spans 16 residues. Trimming at V came to 4 bases and at J to 3 bases, leaving 5 bases not matched to a gene. From germline, CDR1 is MNHNY and CDR2 SVGAGI (reference sequence). The CDR3 spells CASSFLAGGPTDTQYF. The CDR3 DNA sequence: TGTGCCAGCAGTTTCCTAGCGGGAGGGCCAACAGATACGCAGTATTTT.

The rearrangement links TRBV7-2 to TRBJ2-7, with TRBD2 identical over 9 bases. CDR1 is SGHTA, CDR2 FQGNSA, per germline. The V gene end was trimmed by 1 base and the J gene end by 2 bases; junction bases not matched to a gene: 3. There are 15 residues in the CDR3. CDR3 amino acids: CASSLVPSGTYEQYF. Written as DNA, the CDR3 is TGTGCCAGCAGCTTAGTCCCTAGCGGGACCTACGAGCAGTACTTC.

This clone showed up just a few times. The rearrangement joins TRBV6-5 to TRBJ2-7; D ambiguous. Trimming left V 7 bases short and J 5 bases short, with 9 bases between. Per the germline V gene, CDR1 is MNHEY and CDR2 is SVGAGI. This CDR3 is 11 amino acids long. The CDR3 here is CASTNSHEQYF. The CDR3 DNA reads as TGTGCCAGCACAAATAGTCACGAGCAGTACTTC.

The rearrangement uses TRBV15 and TRBJ2-7; 12 bases agree with TRBD1. V was pared by 0 bases and J by 3 bases, with 9 bases of the junction left unmatched. CDR1 LNHNV and CDR2 YYDKDF come from the germline V gene (reference sequence). The CDR3 extends over 18 amino acids. As DNA, the CDR3 is TGTGCCACCAGCAGAGAAAGGGGACAGGGGGCGTCGAGCTACGAGCAGTACTTC. This gives the protein CATSRERGQGASSYEQYF.

Regarding this clone: Other nucleotide sequences from this sample produce the same CDR3. V usage is TRBV9 and J usage is TRBJ1-2, with 7 positions matching TRBD1. CDR1 SGDLS and CDR2 YYNGEE come from the germline V gene. Trimming cost V 2 bases and J 3 bases; bases outside gene matches: 1. CDR3 length equals 13 residues. The CDR3 DNA follows: TGTGCCAGCAGCGTTACAGGGGACTATGGCTACACCTTC. Protein: CASSVTGDYGYTF. The whole variable domain, remainder taken from reference TRBV9 and TRBJ1-2, is DSGVTQTPKHLITATGQRVTLRCSPRSGDLSVYWYQQSLDQGLQFLIQYYNGEERAKGNILERFSAQQFPDLHSELNLSSLELGDSALYFCASSVTGDYGYTFGSGTRLTVV.

V is TRBV2 and J is TRBJ2-7; 10 bases align to TRBD2. This CDR3 contains 15 residues. V lost 3 bases, J lost 6 bases, and 8 bases stayed unmatched. Germline V gene data show CDR1 as SNHLY and CDR2 as FYNNEI. CDR3 nucleotides: TGTGCCAGCAGTGATAGGAGCGGGAGGGCCTCCGAGCAGTACTTC. Amino acid sequence: CASSDRSGRASEQYF.

This chain uses TRBV7-9 with TRBJ1-3; D unclear. CDR1 is SEHNR, CDR2 FQNEAQ, per germline (reference sequence). The length of the CDR3 is 15 residues. Trimming removed 3 bases at V and 3 bases at J, with 12 bases between. The CDR3 DNA reads TGTGCCAGCAGCTTGTCAGATGGGAGTGGAAACACCATATATTTT. Translation: CASSLSDGSGNTIYF.

The rearrangement links TRBV6-6 to TRBJ2-2; D gene ambiguous. The germline V gene has CDR1 MNHNY and CDR2 SVGAGI (reference sequence). V was shortened by 0 bases and J by 6 bases, with 8 bases between the two germline ends. The CDR3 sequence is 14 residues long. The CDR3 reads CASSYSRASGELFF. The CDR3 bases are TGTGCCAGCAGTTACTCGCGAGCGTCCGGGGAGCTGTTTTTT.

The chain combines TRBV9 with TRBJ2-5, with a possible D match to TRBD1 (6 bases). Looked up from germline, CDR1 is SGDLS and CDR2 is YYNGEE. V gave up 1 base and J gave up 5 bases, with 12 bases separating them. The CDR3 totals 14 residues. The CDR3 sequence: CASSVNRAGETQYF. In DNA, the CDR3 is TGTGCCAGCAGCGTAAACAGGGCGGGCGAGACCCAGTACTTC.

CDR3: CASSRNHGYTSYNEQFF. The CDR3 DNA reads as TGTGCCAGCAGCCGAAACCACGGTTATACCTCCTACAATGAGCAGTTCTTC. This chain connects TRBV7-6 to TRBJ2-1; no definite D call. The CDR3 loop spans 17 amino acids. Germline values: CDR1 SGHVS, CDR2 FNYEAQ. V was cut by 5 bases and J by 0 bases, with 17 bases left in between.

This rearrangement joins TRBV28 to TRBJ1-5, with D possibly TRBD1 on 6 matching bases. The germline V gene encodes CDR1 MDHEN and CDR2 SYDVKM. The CDR3 is made up of 15 amino acids. V was clipped by 6 bases and J by 2 bases, with 14 bases between them. This chain's CDR3 is CASSPLGAGNQPQHF. The DNA for the CDR3 is TGTGCCAGCAGCCCCCTGGGGGCTGGCAATCAGCCCCAGCATTTT.

V is TRBV12-5 and J is TRBJ1-2; no firm D call. Trimming stripped 0 bases from V and 0 bases from J, with 5 bases between. The CDR3 totals 14 residues. Germline CDR1 reads LGHNT; CDR2 reads FRNRAP. CDR3 sequence reads: CASGLVGANYGYTF. The DNA for the CDR3 is TGTGCTAGTGGTTTGGTAGGAGCTAACTATGGCTACACCTTC.